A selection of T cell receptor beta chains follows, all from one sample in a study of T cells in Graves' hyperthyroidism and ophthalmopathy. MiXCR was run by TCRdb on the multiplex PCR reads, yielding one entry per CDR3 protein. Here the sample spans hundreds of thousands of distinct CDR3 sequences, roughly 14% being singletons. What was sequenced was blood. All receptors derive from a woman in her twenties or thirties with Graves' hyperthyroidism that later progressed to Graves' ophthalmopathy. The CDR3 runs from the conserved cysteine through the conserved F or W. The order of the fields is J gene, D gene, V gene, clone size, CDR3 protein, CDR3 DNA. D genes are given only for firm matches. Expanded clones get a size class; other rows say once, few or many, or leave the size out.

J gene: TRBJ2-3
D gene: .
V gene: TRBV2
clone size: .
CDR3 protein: CASRERSPDTQYF
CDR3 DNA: TGTGCCAGCCGCGAAAGGAGTCCAGATACGCAGTATTTT

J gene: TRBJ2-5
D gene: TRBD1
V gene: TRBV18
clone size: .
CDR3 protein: CASSPGQGALQETQYF
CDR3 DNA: TGTGCCAGCTCGCCTGGACAGGGGGCCCTTCAAGAGACCCAGTACTTC

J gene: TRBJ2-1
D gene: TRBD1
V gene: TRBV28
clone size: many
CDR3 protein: CASSLRDREYNEQFF
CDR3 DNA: TGTGCCAGCAGTCTCCGGGACAGGGAATACAATGAGCAGTTCTTC

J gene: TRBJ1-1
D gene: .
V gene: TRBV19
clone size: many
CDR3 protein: CASKDGGGPNTEAFF
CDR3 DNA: TGTGCCAGTAAGGACGGGGGCGGACCGAACACTGAAGCTTTCTTT

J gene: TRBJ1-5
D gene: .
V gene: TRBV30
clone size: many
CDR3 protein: CAWSTQGDQPQHF
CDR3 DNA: TGTGCCTGGAGTACACAAGGGGATCAGCCCCAGCATTTT

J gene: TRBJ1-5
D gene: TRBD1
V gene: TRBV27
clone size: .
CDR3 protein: CASSRDRDDGRNQPQHF
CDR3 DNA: TGTGCCAGCAGTCGGGACAGGGATGACGGTCGCAATCAGCCCCAGCATTTT

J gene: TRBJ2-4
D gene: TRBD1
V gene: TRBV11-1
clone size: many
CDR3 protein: CASSFSGTGTQNIQYF
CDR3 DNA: TGTGCCAGCAGCTTTTCCGGGACAGGGACTCAAAACATTCAGTACTTC

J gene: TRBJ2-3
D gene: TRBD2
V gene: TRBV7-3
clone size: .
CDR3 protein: CASSLGNSGRLTDTQYF
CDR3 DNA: TGTGCCAGCAGCTTGGGGAACAGCGGGAGGCTCACAGATACGCAGTATTTT

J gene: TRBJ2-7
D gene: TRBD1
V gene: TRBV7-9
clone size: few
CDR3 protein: CASGRRDRFIEQYF
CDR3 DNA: TGTGCCAGCGGCCGCCGGGACAGGTTCATCGAGCAGTACTTC

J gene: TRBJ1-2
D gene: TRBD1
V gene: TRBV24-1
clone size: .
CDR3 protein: CATSDRTGGANYGYTF
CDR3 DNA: TGTGCCACCAGTGACAGGACAGGGGGCGCTAACTATGGCTACACCTTC

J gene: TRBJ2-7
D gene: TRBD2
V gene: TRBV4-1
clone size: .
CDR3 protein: CASSQGLAVYEQYF
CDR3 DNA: TGCGCCAGCAGCCAAGGACTAGCAGTCTACGAGCAGTACTTC

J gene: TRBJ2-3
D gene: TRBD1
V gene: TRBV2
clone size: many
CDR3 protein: CASSWTGGDVGDTQYF
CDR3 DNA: TGTGCCAGCAGTTGGACAGGGGGCGACGTGGGAGATACGCAGTATTTT

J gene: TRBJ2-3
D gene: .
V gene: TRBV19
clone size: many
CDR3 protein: CASGTSSTDTQYF
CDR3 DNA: TGTGCCAGTGGGACTTCTAGCACAGATACGCAGTATTTT

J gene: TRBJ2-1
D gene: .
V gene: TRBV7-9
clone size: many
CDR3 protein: CASSLFSDNEQFF
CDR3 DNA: TGTGCCAGCAGCTTATTTTCCGACAATGAGCAGTTCTTC

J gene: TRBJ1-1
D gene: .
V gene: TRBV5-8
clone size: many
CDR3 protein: CASSLSIQGNTEAFF
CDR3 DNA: TGTGCCAGCAGCTTGTCCATCCAGGGGAACACTGAAGCTTTCTTT

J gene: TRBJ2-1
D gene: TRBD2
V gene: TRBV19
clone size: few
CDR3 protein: CAGSNLADSYNEQFF
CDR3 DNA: TGTGCCGGTAGTAATCTAGCGGACTCCTACAATGAGCAGTTCTTC

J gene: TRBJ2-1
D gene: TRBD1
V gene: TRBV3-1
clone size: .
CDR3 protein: CASSPTTGRNINEQFF
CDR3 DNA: TGTGCCAGCAGCCCAACGACAGGGCGGAATATCAATGAGCAGTTCTTC

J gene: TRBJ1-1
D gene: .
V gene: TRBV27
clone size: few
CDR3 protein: CATRRGNRSQAFF
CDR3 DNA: TGTGCCACTAGAAGGGGAAATCGGTCACAAGCTTTCTTT

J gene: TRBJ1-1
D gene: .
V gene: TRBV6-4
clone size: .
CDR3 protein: CASSESTGNTEAFF
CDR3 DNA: TGTGCCAGCAGTGAATCGACAGGGAACACTGAAGCTTTCTTT

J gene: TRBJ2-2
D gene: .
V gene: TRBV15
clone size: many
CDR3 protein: CATSRAPPRGMNTGELFF
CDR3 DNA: TGTGCCACCAGCAGAGCCCCTCCTCGCGGGATGAACACCGGGGAGCTGTTTTTT

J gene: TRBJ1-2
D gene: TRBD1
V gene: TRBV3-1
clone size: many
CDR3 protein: CASTHGQGAGGYTF
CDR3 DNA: TGTGCCAGCACTCATGGACAGGGGGCCGGTGGCTACACCTTC

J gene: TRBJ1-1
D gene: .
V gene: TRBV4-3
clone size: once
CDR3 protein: CASSQGQAYTEAFF
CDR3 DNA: TGCGCCAGCAGCCAAGGACAGGCTTACACTGAAGCTTTCTTT

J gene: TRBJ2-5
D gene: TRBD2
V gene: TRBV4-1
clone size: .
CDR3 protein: CASSHLEAGGEETQYF
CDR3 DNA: TGCGCCAGCAGCCATTTAGAAGCGGGAGGGGAGGAGACCCAGTACTTC

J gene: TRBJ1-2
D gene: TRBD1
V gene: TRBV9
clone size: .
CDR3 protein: CASSKGDRGYGYTF
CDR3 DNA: TGTGCCAGCAGCAAAGGGGACAGGGGTTATGGCTACACCTTC

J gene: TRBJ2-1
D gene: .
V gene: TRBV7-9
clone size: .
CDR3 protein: CASSPNPGRYNEQFF
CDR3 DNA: TGTGCCAGCAGCCCAAACCCGGGACGTTACAATGAGCAGTTCTTC

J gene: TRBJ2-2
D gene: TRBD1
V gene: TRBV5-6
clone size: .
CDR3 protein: CASSSGTGKNTGELFF
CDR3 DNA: TGTGCCAGCAGCTCAGGGACAGGGAAGAACACCGGGGAGCTGTTTTTT

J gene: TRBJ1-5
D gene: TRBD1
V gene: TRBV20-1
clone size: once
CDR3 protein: CSASGTGLNQPQHF
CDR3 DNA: TGCAGTGCTAGTGGGACAGGGCTAAATCAGCCCCAGCATTTT

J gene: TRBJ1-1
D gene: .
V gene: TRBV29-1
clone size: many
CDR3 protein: CSVSTENTEAFF
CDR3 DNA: TGCAGCGTTTCGACCGAGAACACTGAAGCTTTCTTT

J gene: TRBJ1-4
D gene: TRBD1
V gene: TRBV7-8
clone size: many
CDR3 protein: CASSLDRTGGDEKLFF
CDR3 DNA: TGTGCCAGCAGCCTAGACCGGACAGGGGGAGATGAAAAACTGTTTTTT

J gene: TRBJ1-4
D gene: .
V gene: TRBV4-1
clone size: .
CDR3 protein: CASRPSITNEKLFF
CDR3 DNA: TGCGCCAGCAGACCCAGTATAACTAATGAAAAACTGTTTTTT